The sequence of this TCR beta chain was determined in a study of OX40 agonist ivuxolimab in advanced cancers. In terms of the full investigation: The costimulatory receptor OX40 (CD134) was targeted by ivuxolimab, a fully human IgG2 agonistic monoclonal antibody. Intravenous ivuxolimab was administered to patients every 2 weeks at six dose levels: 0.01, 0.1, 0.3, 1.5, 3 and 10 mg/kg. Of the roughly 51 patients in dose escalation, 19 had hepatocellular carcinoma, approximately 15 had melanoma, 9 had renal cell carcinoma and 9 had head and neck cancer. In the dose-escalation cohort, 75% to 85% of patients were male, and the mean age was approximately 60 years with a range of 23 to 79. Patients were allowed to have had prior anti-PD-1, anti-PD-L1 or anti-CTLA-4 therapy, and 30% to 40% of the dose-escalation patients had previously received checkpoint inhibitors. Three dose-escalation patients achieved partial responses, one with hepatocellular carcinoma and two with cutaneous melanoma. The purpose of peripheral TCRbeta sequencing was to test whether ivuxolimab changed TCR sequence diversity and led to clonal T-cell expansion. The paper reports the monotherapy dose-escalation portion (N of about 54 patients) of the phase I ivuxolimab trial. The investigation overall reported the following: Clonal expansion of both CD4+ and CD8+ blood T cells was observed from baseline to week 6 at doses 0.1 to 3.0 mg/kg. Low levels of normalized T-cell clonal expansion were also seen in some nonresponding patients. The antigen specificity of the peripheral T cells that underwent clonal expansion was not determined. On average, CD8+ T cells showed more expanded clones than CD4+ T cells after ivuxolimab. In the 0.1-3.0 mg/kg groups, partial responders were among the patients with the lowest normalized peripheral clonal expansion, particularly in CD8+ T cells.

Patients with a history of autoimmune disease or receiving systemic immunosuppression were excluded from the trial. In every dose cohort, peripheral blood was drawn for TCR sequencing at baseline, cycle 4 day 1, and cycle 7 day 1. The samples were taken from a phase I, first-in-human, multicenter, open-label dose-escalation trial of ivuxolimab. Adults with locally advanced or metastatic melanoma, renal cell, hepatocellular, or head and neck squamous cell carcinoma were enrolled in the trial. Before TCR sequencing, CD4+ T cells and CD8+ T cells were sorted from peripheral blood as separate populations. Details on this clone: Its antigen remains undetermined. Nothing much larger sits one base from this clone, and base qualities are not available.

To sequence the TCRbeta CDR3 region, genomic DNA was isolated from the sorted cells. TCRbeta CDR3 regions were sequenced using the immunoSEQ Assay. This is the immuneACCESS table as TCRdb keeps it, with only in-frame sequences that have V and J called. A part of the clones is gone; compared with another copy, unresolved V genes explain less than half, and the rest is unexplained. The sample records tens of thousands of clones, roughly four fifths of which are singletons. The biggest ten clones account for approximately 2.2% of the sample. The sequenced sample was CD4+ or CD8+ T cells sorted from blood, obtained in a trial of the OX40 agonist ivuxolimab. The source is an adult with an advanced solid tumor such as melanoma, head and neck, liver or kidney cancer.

The nucleotide sequence reads TGTGCCAGCAGACTGAAGGGAAATTCACCCCTCCACTTT. It is translated as CASRLKGNSPLHF. Recombination linked TRBV25-1 to TRBJ1-6; too little of a D gene remains to name it. The germline V gene provides CDR1 MGHDK and CDR2 SYGVNS. V lost 6 bases and J lost 7 bases; the stretch between them is 10 bases long. The CDR3 numbers 13 residues from cysteine through phenylalanine. Kept here is only the CDR3 DNA, which spans 39 bases and is read in frame from base 1.